This T cell receptor (beta chain) is drawn from a study of T-cell memory formation after mild COVID-19. Whole-study results and caveats: Specificity for SARS-CoV-2 was not confirmed among the second-wave clones peaking on day 37. Pre-infection memory carried some responding clones, suggesting that cross-reactive memory joined. There was a balanced CD4/CD8 profile in clones contracting day 15 to 85, and later expanders leaned CD4+.

In TCRdb, the 5' RACE reads were re-called with MiXCR into one record per CDR3 protein. This table holds under 400,000 distinct CDR3 sequences, 25% to 30% found once. This clonotype showed up many times. Its antigen is unknown. This CDR3 region has 12 residues. Between the trimmed V and J ends, which lost 4 bases and 3 bases, there was a span of 7 bases. The receptor comes from an adult woman who had mild COVID-19 (a few samples of this study predate the infection). Cell type and time point are not known. The chain recombines TRBV12-3 or TRBV12-4 with TRBJ2-7; no clear D. The specimen was PBMCs or a T cell subset sorted from them (not recorded which). The CDR3 nucleotides are TGTGCCAGCAGTTCAATCATCTACGAGCAGTACTTC. It yields the protein CASSSIIYEQYF.